The rows below give T cell receptor beta chains drawn from one sample of a study of blood T cell repertoires in COVID-19. Clones were read by immunoSEQ multiplex PCR, and TCRdb kept only the in-frame ones, dropping some. The sample has a few hundred thousand clones, roughly 82% seen once. Sample: peripheral blood. The origin of the receptors is a man older than 75 with acute or convalescent COVID-19. Each CDR3 is given with its conserved first and last residue. A D gene is named only where the DNA matches it firmly. Clone sizes are given selectively: once, few, many, or a class where the clone is expanded.

J gene | D gene | clone size | V gene | CDR3 DNA | CDR3 protein
TRBJ1-6 | - | - | TRBV28 | TGTGCCAGCAGTTTGAGGGTGTTTGGCTCACCCCTCCACTTT | CASSLRVFGSPLHF
TRBJ1-2 | - | - | TRBV6-6 | TGTGCCACCTGCCAGGGACTCGGTTATGGCTACACCTTC | CATCQGLGYGYTF
TRBJ1-2 | - | - | TRBV5-8 | TGTGCCAGCAGCCCTGGCAGAAGCTATGGCTACACCTTC | CASSPGRSYGYTF
TRBJ1-1 | - | few | TRBV29-1 | TGCAGCGCCTCGGACTTGAGGGCTTTCTTT | CSASDLRAFF
TRBJ2-1 | TRBD2 | - | TRBV24-1 | TGTGCCACCAGTGAACCCGGGACTAGCGAGGGAAATGAGCAGTTCTTC | CATSEPGTSEGNEQFF
TRBJ2-1 | - | - | TRBV28 | TGTGCCAGCAGTTTGGTCGAGCGGCCCTACAATGAGCAGTTCTTC | CASSLVERPYNEQFF
TRBJ2-7 | - | few | TRBV6-5 | TGTGCCAGCACCGTAGACATCGCCGCGCTCTACGAGCAGTACTTC | CASTVDIAALYEQYF
TRBJ1-5 | - | - | TRBV9 | TGTGCCAGCAGCGTAGGACAGAACAATCAGCCCCAGCATTTT | CASSVGQNNQPQHF
TRBJ2-7 | TRBD1 | - | TRBV7-2 | TGTGCCAGCAGCCCCGGACAGGGGATATCCTACGAGCAGTACTTC | CASSPGQGISYEQYF
TRBJ1-2 | TRBD1 | - | TRBV19 | TGTGCCAGTAGCCCCGGACAGGGGTTTGTGAGGAACTATGGCTACACCTTC | CASSPGQGFVRNYGYTF
TRBJ1-1 | - | - | TRBV7-9 | TGTGCCAGCAGCTTATTCGTGGAGGGAACTGAAGCTTTCTTT | CASSLFVEGTEAFF
TRBJ1-2 | TRBD1 | - | TRBV5-4 | TGTGCCAGCAGCTTAACCGGGACAGGTCACAACACCTTC | CASSLTGTGHNTF
TRBJ1-5 | TRBD1 | - | TRBV4-1 | TGCGCCAGCAGCCAGGGACAGGGTGACGGCAATCAGCCCCAGCATTTT | CASSQGQGDGNQPQHF
TRBJ1-2 | TRBD1 | - | TRBV7-6 | TGTGCCAGCAGACCCCTCCCGGGACAGGAAGACTATGGCTACACCTTC | CASRPLPGQEDYGYTF
TRBJ2-4 | - | - | TRBV6-5 | TGTGCCAGCAGTTATTTTGACGGAGGCATTCAGTACTTC | CASSYFDGGIQYF
TRBJ1-5 | TRBD1 | - | TRBV4-2 | TGTGCCAGCAGCCCCCATCAGGGCGGACAGGGAATGCAGCCCCAGCATTTT | CASSPHQGGQGMQPQHF
TRBJ2-7 | TRBD2 | - | TRBV6-5 | TGTGCCAGCAGTTACCGTGGGACTAGCGGCTCCTACGAGCAGTACTTC | CASSYRGTSGSYEQYF
TRBJ1-1 | - | - | TRBV7-3 | TGTGCCAGCAGCTTAGCTGGGCCGAACACTGAAGCTTTCTTT | CASSLAGPNTEAFF
TRBJ2-7 | - | - | TRBV28 | TGTGCCAGCAGTTTATTAGGGGCGGCCCCCTACGAGCAGTACTTC | CASSLLGAAPYEQYF
TRBJ1-6 | - | once | TRBV4-3 | TGCGCCAGCAGCCAAGGGGCAGGCGGGGCCTATAATTCACCCCTCCACTTT | CASSQGAGGAYNSPLHF
TRBJ1-1 | TRBD1 | - | TRBV29-1 | TGCAGCGTCCAGAGGCAGGGGGCCGCTTTCTTT | CSVQRQGAAFF
TRBJ1-1 | - | - | TRBV7-3 | TGTGCCAGCAGCTCACAGGGGAACACTGAAGCTTTCTTT | CASSSQGNTEAFF
TRBJ2-7 | TRBD1 | - | TRBV11-2 | TGTGCCAGCCGGGTGGCAGGGGGTACCCACGAGCAGTACTTC | CASRVAGGTHEQYF
TRBJ1-6 | - | once | TRBV18 | TGTGCCAGCTCACCTCTGACGCAGGGGAATTCACCCCTCCACTTT | CASSPLTQGNSPLHF
TRBJ2-7 | TRBD2 | - | TRBV2 | TGTGCCAGCAGTGAAGAGGTAGCGGGAGCATACGAGCAGTACTTC | CASSEEVAGAYEQYF
TRBJ1-1 | TRBD1 | - | TRBV7-9 | TGTGCCAGCAGGATACAGGGGGCTAGGAACACTGAAGCTTTCTTT | CASRIQGARNTEAFF
TRBJ2-1 | - | - | TRBV29-1 | TGCAGCGGGGGGCCGACACCATACAATGAGCAGTTCTTC | CSGGPTPYNEQFF
TRBJ1-3 | - | few | TRBV2 | TGTGCCAGCAGTGAGGAGGCCCCACGCTTTCCTGGAAACACCATATATTTT | CASSEEAPRFPGNTIYF
TRBJ1-2 | - | - | TRBV19 | TGTGCCAGTAGTCCAATCCCTACCCGTAACTATGGCTACACCTTC | CASSPIPTRNYGYTF
TRBJ1-2 | - | - | TRBV6-5 | TGTGCCAGCAGAAGGGACACGGGGAACTATGGCTACACCTTC | CASRRDTGNYGYTF
TRBJ2-5 | - | - | TRBV6-5 | TGTGCCAGCAGTTACTCGACAGGACAAGAGACCCAGTACTTC | CASSYSTGQETQYF
TRBJ2-7 | TRBD1 | - | TRBV13 | TGTGCCAGCATCCGTGGGCAGGGGGTCAGCTCCTACGAGCAGTACTTC | CASIRGQGVSSYEQYF
TRBJ1-4 | - | few | TRBV4-2 | TGTGCCAGCAGCCTCGGGGCAACTAATGAAAAACTGTTTTTT | CASSLGATNEKLFF
TRBJ1-2 | - | - | TRBV5-5 | TGTGCCAGCAGCTTCCGGGGATATGGCTACACCTTC | CASSFRGYGYTF
TRBJ2-7 | - | - | TRBV28 | TGTGCCAGCAGCTACAGCTCCTACGAGCAGTACTTC | CASSYSSYEQYF
TRBJ1-6 | - | - | TRBV19 | TGTGCCAGTAGTATAGATCACAGTGCCTCTCGCCTCCACTTT | CASSIDHSASRLHF
TRBJ2-3 | - | once | TRBV27 | TGTGCCAGCAGTCTGACAGCAACAGATACGCAGTATTTT | CASSLTATDTQYF
TRBJ1-1 | TRBD1 | few | TRBV5-6 | TGTGCCAGCAGCCTCCGACAGGGGAAAGCTTTCTTT | CASSLRQGKAFF
TRBJ2-3 | TRBD2 | - | TRBV12-5 | TGTGCTAGTGGTTTGGGACTAGCGGGAGGAGGAGATACGCAGTATTTT | CASGLGLAGGGDTQYF
TRBJ2-2 | - | - | TRBV11-3 | TGTGCCAGCAGCTTAACGTTCGGACTGGGTAACGCCGGGGAGCTGTTTTTT | CASSLTFGLGNAGELFF
TRBJ1-5 | - | once | TRBV28 | TGTGCCAGCATAAGGGGAGGAGGCAATCAGCCCCAGCATTTT | CASIRGGGNQPQHF
TRBJ2-2 | TRBD1 | - | TRBV29-1 | TGCAGCGTTGAGGGGGACAGAAACACCGGGGAGCTGTTTTTT | CSVEGDRNTGELFF
TRBJ1-3 | TRBD1 | - | TRBV5-4 | TGTGCCAGCAGCGACCAGGGGGCGCGGGGAAACACCATATATTTT | CASSDQGARGNTIYF
TRBJ1-1 | - | once | TRBV4-1 | TGCGCCAGCAGCCAAGAGCGGTACGCTGAAGCTTTCTTT | CASSQERYAEAFF
TRBJ1-5 | TRBD1 | - | TRBV6-6 | TGTGCCAGCAGTGCACAGGGGGTGATGCATTTT | CASSAQGVMHF
TRBJ1-2 | - | - | TRBV5-1 | TGCGCCAGCAGCTCCCTAGACAGTAGCTATGGCTACACCTTC | CASSSLDSSYGYTF
TRBJ2-1 | - | - | TRBV29-1 | TGCAGCGTTGCCGAAGCAGGCCCGGGGGATGAGCAGTTCTTC | CSVAEAGPGDEQFF
TRBJ2-3 | - | - | TRBV18 | TGTGCCAGCTCACCACCGAGAAGCGGGCAGACAGATACGCAGTATTTT | CASSPPRSGQTDTQYF
TRBJ1-2 | - | - | TRBV13 | TGTGCCAGCAGCTTAGTAGTGAGGGTGCGGAACTATGGCTACACCTTC | CASSLVVRVRNYGYTF
TRBJ2-7 | TRBD1 | - | TRBV12-3/TRBV12-4 | TGTGCCAGCAGTCACGGACAGGGTTTCGAGCAGTACTTC | CASSHGQGFEQYF